This paragraph covers one TCR beta chain sequence. As yet, its antigen is unknown. TCRdb independently ran MiXCR on the 5' RACE reads; one entry per CDR3 protein. The sample holds 240,000 or so distinct CDR3 sequences, 10% to 15% seen once. The sample is drawn from a study of identical twins. General observations from the study: Excess sharing between twins was weaker in beta out-of-frame sequences.

The ends were cut back, 6 bases at V and 0 bases at J, with 7 bases in the middle. The V gene's germline CDR1 is MNHEY and CDR2 SVGEGT. This CDR3 is 13 amino acids long. These data were also reused for a study on yellow fever vaccine responses in identical twins.

The TCR originated in a young woman in good health. Sample: memory (CD45RO+) T cells sorted from blood. The V call is TRBV6-2 or TRBV6-3, the J call TRBJ2-3, with a possible D match to TRBD1 (6 bases). Here the CDR3 reads CASRGASTDTQYF. The DNA for the CDR3 is TGTGCCAGCAGGGGGGCTAGCACAGATACGCAGTATTTT.